What follows are 11 T cell receptor beta chains derived from one specimen sequenced in a study of blood T cells in healthy people across ages. A sample-barcoded 5' primer and a J-beta primer mix were used in a second PCR of roughly 7 to 11 cycles. TCRdb re-called the 5' RACE reads through MiXCR, storing one row per CDR3 protein. The table shows about 1.8 million distinct CDR3 sequences, with roughly 52% occurring only once. The sample taken for sequencing was blood. The receptors originated from a woman in her thirties or forties in good health.

The chain uses TRBV20-1 and TRBJ2-4, with 9 bases that match TRBD1. The end of the DNA aligns better with TRBJ2-5, so the J call may be wrong. CDR3 length: 15 amino acids. CDR1 DFQATT and CDR2 SNEGSKA come from the germline V gene (reference sequence). The chain's CDR3 is CSAKGGQGIQETQYF. In DNA form, the CDR3 reads TGCAGTGCTAAGGGGGGACAGGGCATCCAAGAGACCCAGTACTTC.

On this clonotype itself: A much larger clone differs from this one at a single base, so this may be a read error. The chain joins TRBV12-3 or TRBV12-4 to TRBJ2-7; D remains unclear. The CDR3 covers 11 residues. This chain's CDR3 is CAGSYSDEQYF. The CDR3 nucleotides are TGTGCCGGCAGTTACAGTGACGAGCAGTACTTC.

The V gene is TRBV9, the J gene TRBJ2-3, with TRBD1 as a possible D gene (6 bases). The germline V and J ends were trimmed by 0 bases and 6 bases, with 14 bases remaining between them. The CDR3 has 15 amino acids. CDR1 SGDLS and CDR2 YYNGEE come from the germline V gene. The CDR3, as DNA: TGTGCCAGCAGCGTAGCTTATAACAGGGTGGATACGCAGTATTTT. It is translated as CASSVAYNRVDTQYF.

This clonotype was observed a few times. V and J are TRBV15 and TRBJ2-5; D is unclear. CDR1 LNHNV and CDR2 YYDKDF come from the germline V gene (reference sequence). Trimming removed 5 bases at V and 2 bases at J, with 12 bases between. The CDR3 runs 14 residues. The CDR3 loop reads CATSPAPSQETQYF. CDR3 DNA sequence: TGTGCCACCAGCCCCGCCCCCTCTCAAGAGACCCAGTACTTC.

This clonotype was recorded a few times. This chain uses TRBV7-2 with TRBJ1-5; D call uncertain. Germline loops: CDR1 SGHTA, CDR2 FQGNSA. CDR3 length: 13 amino acids. The germline V and J ends were trimmed by 1 base and 7 bases, with 8 bases remaining between them. Written as DNA, the CDR3 is TGTGCCAGCAGCTTAGATACGGGCCAGCCCCAGCATTTT. Translation: CASSLDTGQPQHF.

This clonotype was recorded a few times. The rearrangement links TRBV4-1 to TRBJ2-5; no reliable D call. In germline, CDR1 is MGHRA, CDR2 YSYEKL. Trimming pared 4 bases from V and 2 bases from J, leaving 11 bases between. The CDR3 covers 14 residues. CDR3 nucleotide sequence: TGCGCCAGCAGCCGAATAGTGGGGCAAGAGACCCAGTACTTC. Amino acids: CASSRIVGQETQYF.

The V call is TRBV5-1, the J call TRBJ1-4, with a weak D call TRBD1 (6 bases). Germline values: CDR1 SGHRS, CDR2 YFSETQ. V was pared by 3 bases and J by 6 bases, with 15 bases between. This CDR3 has 15 amino acids. CDR3 sequence: CASSSGGRGDEKLFF. CDR3 DNA: TGCGCCAGCAGCTCCGGGGGCCGGGGAGATGAAAAACTGTTTTTT. Looking up the rest from reference TRBV5-1 and TRBJ1-4 gives the full variable domain: KAGVTQTPRYLIKTRGQQVTLSCSPISGHRSVSWYQQTPGQGLQFLFEYFSETQRNKGNFPGRFSGRQFSNSRSEMNVSTLELGDSALYLCASSSGGRGDEKLFFGSGTQLSVL.

J is TRBJ1-1 and V is TRBV5-1, with D perhaps TRBD1 (6 bases). This CDR3 contains 14 residues. The V end lost 1 base, the J end lost 3 bases, and 10 bases lay between the germline ends. The germline CDR1 and CDR2 sequences are SGHRS and YFSETQ. Here the CDR3 reads CASSLSGADTEAFF. The DNA for the CDR3 is TGCGCCAGCAGCTTGTCGGGGGCTGACACTGAAGCTTTCTTT.

The chain recombines TRBV15 with TRBJ2-3; D is possibly TRBD1 (5 bases). V lost 9 bases and J 5 bases, leaving 15 bases between the germline ends. The CDR3 loop spans 13 amino acids. In germline, CDR1 is LNHNV, CDR2 YYDKDF (reference sequence). CDR3 sequence reads: CATRTGAGDTQYF. In DNA form, the CDR3 reads TGTGCCACAAGAACAGGTGCAGGAGATACGCAGTATTTT. Combining the CDR3 with reference TRBV15 and TRBJ2-3 gives the whole variable domain DAMVIQNPRYQVTQFGKPVTLSCSQTLNHNVMYWYQQKSSQAPKLLFHYYDKDFNNEADTPDNFQSRRPNTSFCFLDIRSPGLGDTAMYLCATRTGAGDTQYFGPGTRLTVL.

This clonotype occurred a few times. V and J are TRBV7-2 and TRBJ2-1; 11 bases match TRBD2. Germline CDR1 is SGHTA and CDR2 is FQGNSA. The CDR3 extends over 15 amino acids. Unmatched junction bases numbered 5, after V lost 6 bases and J lost 4 bases. The CDR3 region is CASRRTSGSYNEQFF. DNA for the CDR3: TGTGCCAGCAGACGGACTAGCGGGTCTTACAATGAGCAGTTCTTC.

The rearrangement links TRBV7-2 to TRBJ2-5; D remains ambiguous. CDR1 is SGHTA, CDR2 FQGNSA, per germline. The CDR3 is 14 amino acids. The V and J ends lost 6 bases and 1 base respectively, with 12 bases between them. DNA of the CDR3: TGTGCCAGCAGACGAAGGGTCCTCCAAGAGACCCAGTACTTC. Protein sequence: CASRRRVLQETQYF.